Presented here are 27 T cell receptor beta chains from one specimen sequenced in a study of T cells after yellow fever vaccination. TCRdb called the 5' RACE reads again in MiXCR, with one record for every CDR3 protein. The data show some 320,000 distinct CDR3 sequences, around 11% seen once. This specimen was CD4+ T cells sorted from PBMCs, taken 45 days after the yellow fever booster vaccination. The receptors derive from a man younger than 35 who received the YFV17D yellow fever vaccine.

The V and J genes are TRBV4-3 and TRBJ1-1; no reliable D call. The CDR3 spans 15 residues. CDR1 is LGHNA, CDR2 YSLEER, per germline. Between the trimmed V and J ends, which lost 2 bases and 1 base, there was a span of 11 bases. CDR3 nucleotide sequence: TGCGCCAGCAGCCAATCATATATCGGGAACACTGAAGCTTTCTTT. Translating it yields CASSQSYIGNTEAFF.

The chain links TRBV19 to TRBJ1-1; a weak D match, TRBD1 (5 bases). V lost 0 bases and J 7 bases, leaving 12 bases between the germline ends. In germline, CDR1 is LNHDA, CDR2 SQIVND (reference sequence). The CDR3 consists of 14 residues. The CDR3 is CASSIDDRPNEAFF. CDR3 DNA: TGTGCCAGTAGTATAGATGACAGACCTAATGAAGCTTTCTTT.

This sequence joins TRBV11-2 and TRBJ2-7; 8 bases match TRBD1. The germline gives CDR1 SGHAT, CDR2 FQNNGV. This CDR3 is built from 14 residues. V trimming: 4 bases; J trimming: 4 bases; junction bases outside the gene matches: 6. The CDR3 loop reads CASSWRQGRYEQYF. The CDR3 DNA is TGTGCCAGCAGCTGGCGACAGGGGAGATACGAGCAGTACTTC.

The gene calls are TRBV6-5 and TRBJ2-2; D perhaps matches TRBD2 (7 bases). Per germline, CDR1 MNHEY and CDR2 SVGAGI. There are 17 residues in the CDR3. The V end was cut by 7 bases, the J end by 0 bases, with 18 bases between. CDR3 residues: CASTPMAGATNTGELFF. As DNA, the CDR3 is TGTGCCAGCACCCCCATGGCGGGGGCGACGAACACCGGGGAGCTGTTTTTT.

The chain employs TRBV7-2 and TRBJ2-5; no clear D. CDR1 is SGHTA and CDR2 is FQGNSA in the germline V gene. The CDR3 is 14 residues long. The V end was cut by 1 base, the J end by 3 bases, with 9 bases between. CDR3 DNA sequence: TGTGCCAGCAGCTTAGGGTCACAGAAAGAGACCCAGTACTTC. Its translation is CASSLGSQKETQYF.

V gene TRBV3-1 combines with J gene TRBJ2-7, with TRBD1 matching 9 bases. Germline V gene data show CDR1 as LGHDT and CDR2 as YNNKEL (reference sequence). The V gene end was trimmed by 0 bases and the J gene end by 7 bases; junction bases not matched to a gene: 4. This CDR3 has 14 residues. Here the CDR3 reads CASSQDHRGREQYF. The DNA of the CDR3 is TGTGCCAGCAGCCAAGACCACAGGGGGCGTGAGCAGTACTTC.

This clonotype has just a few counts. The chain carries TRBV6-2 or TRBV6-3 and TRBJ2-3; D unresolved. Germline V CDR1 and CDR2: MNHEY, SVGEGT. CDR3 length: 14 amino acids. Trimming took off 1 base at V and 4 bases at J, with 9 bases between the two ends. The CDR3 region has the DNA TGTGCCAGCAGTTACTTCTCCCGGGCAGATACGCAGTATTTT. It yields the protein CASSYFSRADTQYF.

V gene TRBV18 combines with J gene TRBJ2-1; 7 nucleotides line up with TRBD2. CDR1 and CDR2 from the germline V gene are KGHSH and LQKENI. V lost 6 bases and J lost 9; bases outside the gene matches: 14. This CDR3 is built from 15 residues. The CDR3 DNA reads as TGTGCCAGCTCTCAGGTCGCGGGGGTCACGGCTGAGCAGTTCTTC. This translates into CASSQVAGVTAEQFF.

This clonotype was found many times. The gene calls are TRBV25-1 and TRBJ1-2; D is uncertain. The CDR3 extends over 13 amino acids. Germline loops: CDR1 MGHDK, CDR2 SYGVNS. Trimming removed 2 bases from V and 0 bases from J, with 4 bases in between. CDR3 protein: CASSELANYGYTF. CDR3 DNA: TGTGCCAGCAGTGAACTTGCTAACTATGGCTACACCTTC.

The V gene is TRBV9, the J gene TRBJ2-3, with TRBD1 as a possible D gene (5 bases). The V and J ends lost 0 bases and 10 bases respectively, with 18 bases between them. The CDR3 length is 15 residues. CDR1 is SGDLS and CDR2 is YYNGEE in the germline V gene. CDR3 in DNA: TGTGCCAGCAGCGTAGTTCAGGCAGGGCGACCGGCGCAGTATTTT. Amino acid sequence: CASSVVQAGRPAQYF.

The CDR3 region is CASSRTGGLALNTEAFF. CDR3 DNA sequence: TGTGCCAGCAGTCGGACAGGGGGCCTTGCTTTGAACACTGAAGCTTTCTTT. The chain links TRBV7-6 to TRBJ1-1; 11 bases agree with TRBD1. CDR3 length equals 17 residues. Germline V CDR1 and CDR2: SGHVS, FNYEAQ. J gave up 0 bases and V 6 bases, and 9 bases lay outside the gene matches.

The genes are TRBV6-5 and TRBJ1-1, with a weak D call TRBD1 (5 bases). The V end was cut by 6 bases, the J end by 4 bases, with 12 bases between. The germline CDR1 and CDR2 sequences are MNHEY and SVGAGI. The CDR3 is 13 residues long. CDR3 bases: TGTGCCAGCAGCCGACGCCAGGGCACTGAAGCTTTCTTT. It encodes CASSRRQGTEAFF.

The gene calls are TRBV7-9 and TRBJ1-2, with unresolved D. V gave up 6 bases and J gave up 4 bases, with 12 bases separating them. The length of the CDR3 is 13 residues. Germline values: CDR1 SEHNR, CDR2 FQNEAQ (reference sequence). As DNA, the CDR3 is TGTGCCAGCAGAAGGACGGGCCCCTATGGCTACACCTTC. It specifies CASRRTGPYGYTF.

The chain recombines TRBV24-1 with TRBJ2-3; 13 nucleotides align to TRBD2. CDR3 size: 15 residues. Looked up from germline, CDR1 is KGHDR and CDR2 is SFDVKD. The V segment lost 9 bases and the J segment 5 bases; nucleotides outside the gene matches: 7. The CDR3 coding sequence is TGTGCCACCGGCGGACTAGCGGGGGTGATAGATACGCAGTATTTT. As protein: CATGGLAGVIDTQYF.

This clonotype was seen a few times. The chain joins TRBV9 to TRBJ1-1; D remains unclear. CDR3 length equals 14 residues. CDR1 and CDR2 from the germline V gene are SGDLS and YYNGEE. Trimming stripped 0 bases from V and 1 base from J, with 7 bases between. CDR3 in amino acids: CASSVDLGNTEAFF. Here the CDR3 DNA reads TGTGCCAGCAGCGTAGATCTGGGGAACACTGAAGCTTTCTTT.

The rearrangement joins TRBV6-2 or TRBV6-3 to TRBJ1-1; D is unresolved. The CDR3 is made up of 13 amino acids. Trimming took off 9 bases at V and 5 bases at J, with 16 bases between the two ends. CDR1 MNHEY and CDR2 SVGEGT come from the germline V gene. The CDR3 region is CASTAWGGTEAFF. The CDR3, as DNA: TGTGCCAGTACGGCGTGGGGTGGGACTGAAGCTTTCTTT.

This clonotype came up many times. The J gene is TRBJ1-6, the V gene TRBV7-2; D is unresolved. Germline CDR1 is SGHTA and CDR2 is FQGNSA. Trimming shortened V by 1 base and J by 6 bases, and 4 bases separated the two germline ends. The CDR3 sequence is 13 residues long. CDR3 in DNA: TGTGCCAGCAGCTTAGACGGTAATTCACCCCTCCACTTT. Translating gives CASSLDGNSPLHF.

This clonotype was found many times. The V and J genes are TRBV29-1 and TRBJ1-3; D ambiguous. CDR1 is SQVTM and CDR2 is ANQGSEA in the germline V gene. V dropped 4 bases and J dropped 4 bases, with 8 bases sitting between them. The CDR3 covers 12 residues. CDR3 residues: CSVAEAGNTIYF. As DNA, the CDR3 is TGCAGCGTTGCCGAGGCGGGAAACACCATATATTTT.

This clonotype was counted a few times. CDR3 amino acids: CASSLSLTAVGGYNEQFF. The CDR3 DNA reads TGTGCCAGCAGCTTATCGTTGACAGCTGTTGGTGGGTACAATGAGCAGTTCTTC. The J gene is TRBJ2-1, the V gene TRBV7-2, with D possibly TRBD1 on 5 matching bases. Germline V gene lookup returns CDR1 SGHTA and CDR2 FQGNSA. The CDR3 length is 18 residues. Trimming stripped 2 bases from V and 4 bases from J, with 21 bases between.

CDR3 residues: CATSSNRGQPQHF. The CDR3 nucleotides read TGTGCCACCAGTTCAAACCGCGGGCAGCCCCAGCATTTT. V gene TRBV24-1 combines with J gene TRBJ1-5; D not certain. V was cut by 6 bases and J by 7 bases, with 12 bases left in between. Germline V CDR1 and CDR2: KGHDR, SFDVKD. The CDR3 runs to 13 residues.

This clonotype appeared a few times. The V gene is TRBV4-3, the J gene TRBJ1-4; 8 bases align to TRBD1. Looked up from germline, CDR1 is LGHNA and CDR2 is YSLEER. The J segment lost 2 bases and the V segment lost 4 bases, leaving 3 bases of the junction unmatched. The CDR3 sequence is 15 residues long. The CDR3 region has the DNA TGCGCCAGCAGCCCACAGGGGGGTACTAATGAAAAACTGTTTTTT. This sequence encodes CASSPQGGTNEKLFF.

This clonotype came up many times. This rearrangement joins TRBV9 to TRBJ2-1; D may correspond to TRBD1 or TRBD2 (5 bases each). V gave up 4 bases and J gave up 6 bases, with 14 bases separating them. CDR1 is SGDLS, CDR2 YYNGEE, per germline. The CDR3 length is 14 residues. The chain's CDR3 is CASSHPPGRNEQFF. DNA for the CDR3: TGTGCCAGCAGCCACCCACCGGGACGCAATGAGCAGTTCTTC.

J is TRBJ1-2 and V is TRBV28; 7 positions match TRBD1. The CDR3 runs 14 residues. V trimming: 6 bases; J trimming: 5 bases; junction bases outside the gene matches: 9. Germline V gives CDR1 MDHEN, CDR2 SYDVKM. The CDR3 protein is CASRPSTGSYGYTF. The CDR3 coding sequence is TGTGCCAGCAGGCCATCGACAGGGTCATATGGCTACACCTTC.

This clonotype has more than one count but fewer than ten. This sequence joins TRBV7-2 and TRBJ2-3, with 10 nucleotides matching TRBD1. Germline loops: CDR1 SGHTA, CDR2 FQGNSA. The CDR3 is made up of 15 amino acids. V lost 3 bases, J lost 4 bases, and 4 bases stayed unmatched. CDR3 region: CASSFPGQGPDTQYF. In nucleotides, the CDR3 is TGTGCCAGCAGCTTCCCGGGACAGGGGCCAGATACGCAGTATTTT. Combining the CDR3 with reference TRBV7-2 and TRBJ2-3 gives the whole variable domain GAGVSQSPSNKVTEKGKDVELRCDPISGHTALYWYRQSLGQGLEFLIYFQGNSAPDKSGLPSDRFSAERTGGSVSTLTIQRTQQEDSAVYLCASSFPGQGPDTQYFGPGTRLTVL.

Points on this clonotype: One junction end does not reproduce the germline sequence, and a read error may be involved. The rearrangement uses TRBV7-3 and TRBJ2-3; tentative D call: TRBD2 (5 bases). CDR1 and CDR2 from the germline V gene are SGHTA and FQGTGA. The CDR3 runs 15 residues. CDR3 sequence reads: CAISLNMRGTDTQYF. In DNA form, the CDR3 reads TGTGCCATCAGCTTAAATATGCGGGGCACAGATACGCAGTATTTT.

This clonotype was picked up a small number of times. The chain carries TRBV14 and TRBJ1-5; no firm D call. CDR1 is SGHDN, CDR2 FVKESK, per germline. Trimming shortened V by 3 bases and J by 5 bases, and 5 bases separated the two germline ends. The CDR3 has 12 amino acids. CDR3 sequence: CASSQWDQPQHF. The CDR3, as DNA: TGTGCCAGCAGCCAGTGGGATCAGCCCCAGCATTTT.

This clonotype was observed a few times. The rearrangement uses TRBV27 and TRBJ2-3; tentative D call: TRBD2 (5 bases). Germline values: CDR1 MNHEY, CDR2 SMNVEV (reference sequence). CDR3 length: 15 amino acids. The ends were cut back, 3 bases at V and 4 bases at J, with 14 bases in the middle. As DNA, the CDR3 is TGTGCCAGCAGTTTTGACTATTCCCGGCCAGATACGCAGTATTTT. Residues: CASSFDYSRPDTQYF.